Sequencing of this TCR beta chain was carried out in a study of OX40 agonist ivuxolimab in advanced cancers. At the level of the study: In this trial design, patients received ivuxolimab intravenously at 0.01 to 10 mg/kg every 2 weeks. Of mixed ages from 23 to 79 and averaging roughly 64 years, the group was 65% to 85% male.

Measured with immunoSEQ multiplex PCR; TCRdb has only the in-frame clones, and not every one. The repertoire consists of around 70,000 clones, with about 90% occurring once and the leading ten covering 6.5% to 8.5%. This CDR3 has 16 amino acids. V was pared by 3 bases and J by 3 bases, with 4 bases of the junction left unmatched. Germline V gene data show CDR1 as LNHDA and CDR2 as SQIVND (reference sequence). Patients were ineligible given autoimmune disease history or systemic immunosuppression. The investigators sampled blood at baseline, at cycle 4 day 1, and at cycle 7 day 1. This receptor was identified in an adult with an advanced solid tumor such as melanoma, head and neck, liver or kidney cancer. Sequencing used CD4+ or CD8+ T cells sorted from blood, obtained in a trial of the OX40 agonist ivuxolimab. This chain links TRBV19 with TRBJ2-1; 11 bases align to TRBD1. CDR3 coding DNA: TGTGCCAGTAGTATTCCGGGACAGGGGGTCTACAATGAGCAGTTCTTC. It codes for CASSIPGQGVYNEQFF.